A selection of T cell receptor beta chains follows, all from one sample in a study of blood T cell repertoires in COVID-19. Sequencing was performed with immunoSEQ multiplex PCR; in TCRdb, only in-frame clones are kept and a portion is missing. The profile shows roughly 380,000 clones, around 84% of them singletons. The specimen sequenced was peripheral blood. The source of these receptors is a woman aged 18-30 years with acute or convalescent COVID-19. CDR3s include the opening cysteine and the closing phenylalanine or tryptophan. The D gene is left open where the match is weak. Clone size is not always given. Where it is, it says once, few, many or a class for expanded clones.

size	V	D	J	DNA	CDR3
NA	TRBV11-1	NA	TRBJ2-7	TGTGCCAGCAGCCAGGACAGCACAAACTACGAGCAGTACTTC	CASSQDSTNYEQYF
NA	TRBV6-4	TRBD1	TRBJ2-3	TGTGCCAGCAGTGACGGGACAGGCACAGATACGCAGTATTTT	CASSDGTGTDTQYF
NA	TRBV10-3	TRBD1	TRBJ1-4	TGTGCCATCAGTCGACAGGGACAGAATGAAAAACTGTTTTTT	CAISRQGQNEKLFF
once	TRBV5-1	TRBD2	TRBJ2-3	TGCGCCAGCAGCTTGGGACTAGCGGGGGGGAGCCCAGCAGATACGCAGTATTTT	CASSLGLAGGSPADTQYF
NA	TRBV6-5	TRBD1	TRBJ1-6	TGTGCCAGCAGTTACCAACAGGGGGAGGATAATTCACCCCTCCACTTT	CASSYQQGEDNSPLHF
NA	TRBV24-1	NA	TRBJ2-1	TGTGCCACCAGGGGGCCTGTGAATGAGCAGTTCTTC	CATRGPVNEQFF
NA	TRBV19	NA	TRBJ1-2	TGTGCCAGTAGTATGCAGAACTATGGCTACACCTTC	CASSMQNYGYTF
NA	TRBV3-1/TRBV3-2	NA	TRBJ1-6	TGTGCCAGCAGCCCGACCGACGGGGTGGACTCACCCCTCCACTTT	CASSPTDGVDSPLHF
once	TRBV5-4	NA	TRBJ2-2	TGTGCCAGCAGCTTGCAGACCGGGGAGCTGTTTTTT	CASSLQTGELFF
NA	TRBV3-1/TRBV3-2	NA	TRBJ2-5	TGTGCCAGCAGCCAAAGGCAGAGCGGGGAGACCCAGTACTTC	CASSQRQSGETQYF
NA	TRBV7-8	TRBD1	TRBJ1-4	TGTGCCAGCAGCACGGGACAGGGGGTTACTAATGAAAAACTGTTTTTT	CASSTGQGVTNEKLFF
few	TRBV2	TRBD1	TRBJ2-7	TGTGCCAGCAGTGAACTGGGACAGGGGGCGGACAAGCAGTACTTC	CASSELGQGADKQYF
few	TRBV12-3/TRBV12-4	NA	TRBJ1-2	TGTGCCAGCAGCTATACTTATGGCTACACCTTC	CASSYTYGYTF
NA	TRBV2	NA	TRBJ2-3	TGTGCCAGCATTCGAACAGATCCGACAGATACGCAGTATTTT	CASIRTDPTDTQYF
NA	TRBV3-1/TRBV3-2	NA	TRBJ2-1	TGTGCCAGCAGCCAAGATCAGTCCTACAATGAGCAGTTCTTC	CASSQDQSYNEQFF